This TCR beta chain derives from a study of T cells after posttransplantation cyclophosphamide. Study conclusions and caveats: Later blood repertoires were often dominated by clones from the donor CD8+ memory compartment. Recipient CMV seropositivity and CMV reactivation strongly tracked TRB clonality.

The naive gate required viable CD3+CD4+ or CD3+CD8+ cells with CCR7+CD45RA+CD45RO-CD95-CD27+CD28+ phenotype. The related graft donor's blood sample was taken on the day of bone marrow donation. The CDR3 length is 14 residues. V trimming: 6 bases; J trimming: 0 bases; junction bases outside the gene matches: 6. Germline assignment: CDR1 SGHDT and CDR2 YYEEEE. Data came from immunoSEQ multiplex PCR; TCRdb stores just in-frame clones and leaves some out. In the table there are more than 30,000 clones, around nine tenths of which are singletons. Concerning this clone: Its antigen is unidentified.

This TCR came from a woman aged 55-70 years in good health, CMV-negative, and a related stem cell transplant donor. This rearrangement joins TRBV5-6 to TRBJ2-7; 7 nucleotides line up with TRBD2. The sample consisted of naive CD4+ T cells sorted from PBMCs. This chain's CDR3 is CASIAGTISYEQYF. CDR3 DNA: TGTGCCAGCATCGCCGGGACTATCTCCTACGAGCAGTACTTC.